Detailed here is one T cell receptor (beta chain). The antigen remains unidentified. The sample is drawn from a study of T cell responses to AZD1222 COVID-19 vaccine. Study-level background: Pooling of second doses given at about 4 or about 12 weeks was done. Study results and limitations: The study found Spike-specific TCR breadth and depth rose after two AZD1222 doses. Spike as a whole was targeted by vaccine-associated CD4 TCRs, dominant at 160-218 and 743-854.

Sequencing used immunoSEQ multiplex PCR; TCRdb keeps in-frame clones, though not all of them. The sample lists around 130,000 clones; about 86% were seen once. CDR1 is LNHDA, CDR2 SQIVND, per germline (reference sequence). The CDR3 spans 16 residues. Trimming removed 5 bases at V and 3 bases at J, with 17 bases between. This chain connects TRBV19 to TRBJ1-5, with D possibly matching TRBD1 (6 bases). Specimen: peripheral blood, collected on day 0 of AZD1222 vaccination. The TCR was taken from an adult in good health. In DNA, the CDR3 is TGTGCCAGTAGTGGACAGCCCGGTTTAAACAATCAGCCCCAGCATTTT. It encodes CASSGQPGLNNQPQHF.